This passage covers 31 T cell receptor beta chains from one sample sequenced in a study of T cell changes during pregnancy in multiple sclerosis. Sequenced by immunoSEQ multiplex PCR; TCRdb stores in-frame clones only, minus some. The sample lists about 62,000 clones, approximately 94% occurring once. This specimen consisted of CD8+ T cells from peripheral blood mononuclear cells, obtained in the second trimester of pregnancy. These receptors all stem from a female donor with multiple sclerosis, enrolled in a pregnancy study.

The chain couples TRBV21-1 to TRBJ2-1; the D call of TRBD2 is as the table states it, not checked on the DNA. TRBV21-1 constitutes a pseudogene. This CDR3 has 13 residues. The CDR3 reads CASSKALRESQFF. CDR3 DNA: TGTGCCAGCAGCAAAGCGCTAAGAGAGTCTCAGTTCTTC.

The rearrangement uses TRBV14 and TRBJ2-7, with TRBD1 matching 10 bases. V was clipped by 0 bases and J by 5 bases; unmatched bases: 10. The CDR3 has 17 residues. CDR1 SGHDN and CDR2 FVKESK come from the germline V gene. The CDR3 DNA is TGTGCCAGCAGCCAAGACCTTACCGGGACAGGGGTCCACGAGCAGTACTTC. Amino acid sequence: CASSQDLTGTGVHEQYF.

V and J are TRBV6-4 and TRBJ2-5, with 11 nucleotides matching TRBD2. Trimming removed 3 bases from V and 2 bases from J; junction bases left unmatched: 2. Germline loops: CDR1 MRHNA, CDR2 SNTAGT. This CDR3 region has 15 residues. The CDR3 protein is CASSDVAGGQETQYF. The CDR3 coding sequence is TGTGCCAGCAGTGATGTAGCGGGAGGGCAAGAGACCCAGTACTTC.

This chain uses TRBV7-7 with TRBJ2-7, with D possibly matching TRBD2 (6 bases). Germline V gene sequence: CDR1 SSHAT, CDR2 FNYEAQ (reference sequence). This CDR3 has 14 amino acids. Trimming removed 1 base from V and 6 bases from J, with 13 bases in between. CDR3 residues: CASSLGGESGEQYF. DNA of the CDR3: TGTGCCAGCAGCTTAGGCGGGGAGAGCGGCGAGCAGTACTTC.

This rearrangement joins TRBV19 to TRBJ1-5; the D is unclear. The CDR3 is 13 residues long. V lost 5 bases, J lost 1 base, and 6 bases lay in between. The V gene's germline CDR1 is LNHDA and CDR2 SQIVND (reference sequence). CDR3 loop: CASSDTSNQPQHF. CDR3 nucleotides: TGTGCCAGTAGTGACACAAGCAATCAGCCCCAGCATTTT. The full variable domain, completed using reference TRBV19 and TRBJ1-5, is DGGITQSPKYLFRKEGQNVTLSCEQNLNHDAMYWYRQDPGQGLRLIYYSQIVNDFQKGDIAEGYSVSREKKESFPLTVTSAQKNPTAFYLCASSDTSNQPQHFGDGTRLSIL.

V gene TRBV6-1 combines with J gene TRBJ1-2; a possible D gene is TRBD1 (5 bases). This CDR3 has 15 amino acids. V lost 7 bases and J lost 6, with 21 bases in between. Germline lookup yields CDR1 MNHNS and CDR2 SASEGT. CDR3 in amino acids: CASKGMGRAKDGYTF. Written as DNA, the CDR3 is TGTGCCAGCAAGGGAATGGGCAGGGCAAAGGATGGCTACACCTTC.

This chain connects TRBV5-6 to TRBJ2-1, with a tentative D call TRBD2 (6 bases). The V and J ends lost 0 bases and 9 bases respectively, with 13 bases between them. This CDR3 comprises 14 residues. Germline CDR1 is SGHDT and CDR2 is YYEEEE. This CDR3 is CASSLGTSLGEQFF. CDR3 bases: TGTGCCAGCAGCTTGGGTACTAGCCTAGGTGAGCAGTTCTTC.

The chain links TRBV7-6 to TRBJ2-3; D remains ambiguous. This CDR3 contains 16 residues. Trimming took off 2 bases at V and 5 bases at J, with 17 bases between the two ends. Germline assignment: CDR1 SGHVS and CDR2 FNYEAQ. The CDR3 DNA reads TGTGCCAGCAGCTTAAAGAGTAGCCTCGTGGGAGATACGCAGTATTTT. This gives the protein CASSLKSSLVGDTQYF. Full variable domain (remainder filled in from reference TRBV7-6 and TRBJ2-3): GAGVSQSPRYKVTKRGQDVALRCDPISGHVSLYWYRQALGQGPEFLTYFNYEAQQDKSGLPNDRFSAERPEGSISTLTIQRTEQRDSAMYRCASSLKSSLVGDTQYFGPGTRLTVL.

This chain connects TRBV13 to TRBJ2-7, with 7 bases matching TRBD2. In germline, CDR1 is PRHDT, CDR2 FYEKMQ (reference sequence). The trim removed 3 bases at V and 2 bases at J, leaving 7 bases unmatched. This CDR3 has 15 amino acids. Here the CDR3 reads CASSLAGRTPYEQYF. The CDR3 region has the DNA TGTGCCAGCAGCTTGGCCGGGAGGACCCCCTACGAGCAGTACTTC.

This clone appeared a few times. The genes are TRBV21-1 and TRBJ1-3; TRBD1, the table's D call, was not compared with the DNA. TRBV21-1 is a documented pseudogene. The CDR3 totals 19 residues. Here the CDR3 reads CASSKVFPGTRLSGNTIYF. DNA of the CDR3: TGTGCCAGCAGCAAAGTGTTCCCCGGGACAAGACTCTCTGGAAACACCATATATTTT.

The DNA for the CDR3 is TGTGCCAGCATTCACTTCGGCTCTGGGGCCAACGTCCTGACTTTC. It yields the protein CASIHFGSGANVLTF. The chain couples TRBV6-4 to TRBJ2-6; D uncertain. The V end was cut by 7 bases, the J end by 0 bases, with 10 bases between. Germline V lookup: CDR1 MRHNA, CDR2 SNTAGT. The CDR3 has 15 amino acids.

V and J are TRBV4-1 and TRBJ2-1, with D tentatively TRBD2 (6 bases). Trimming removed 6 bases at V and 0 bases at J, with 12 bases between. CDR3 length equals 15 residues. Germline loops: CDR1 MGHRA, CDR2 YSYEKL. CDR3 sequence (DNA): TGCGCCAGCAGTGAGCGGGTGAGCTCCTACAATGAGCAGTTCTTC. It yields the protein CASSERVSSYNEQFF.

This chain's CDR3 is CASSLFRGREAFF. CDR3 nucleotides: TGTGCCAGCAGCCTTTTCCGGGGCCGGGAGGCTTTCTTT. The chain employs TRBV13 and TRBJ1-1, with a tentative D call TRBD1 (5 bases). Germline V gives CDR1 PRHDT, CDR2 FYEKMQ (reference sequence). The length of the CDR3 is 13 residues. V was clipped by 5 bases and J by 11 bases, with 18 bases between them.

V usage is TRBV4-1 and J usage is TRBJ2-7; D possibly corresponds to TRBD1 (6 bases). There are 15 residues in the CDR3. Germline CDR1 MGHRA, CDR2 YSYEKL. V was trimmed by 4 bases and J by 7 bases, leaving 20 bases between them. The CDR3 DNA reads TGCGCCAGCAGCCGTCTGGGGGCGGTACTGGGGGAGCAGTACTTC. It is translated as CASSRLGAVLGEQYF.

The CDR3 DNA reads as TGTGCCAGCAGTAGGGGGACAGGGGGCTTCTACGAGCAGTACTTC. Protein sequence: CASSRGTGGFYEQYF. The chain is built from TRBV27 and TRBJ2-7; 12 bases line up with TRBD1. Trimming cost V 5 bases and J 3 bases; bases outside gene matches: 5. The germline gives CDR1 MNHEY, CDR2 SMNVEV (reference sequence). The CDR3 sequence is 15 residues long.

The chain has TRBV6-5 and TRBJ2-1; 8 positions agree with TRBD2. V was pared by 11 bases and J by 2 bases, with 5 bases of the junction left unmatched. CDR1 is MNHEY, CDR2 SVGAGI, per germline. CDR3 size: 13 residues. CDR3: CAAGTSPYNEQFF. CDR3 DNA: TGTGCCGCCGGGACTAGTCCCTACAATGAGCAGTTCTTC.

The chain combines TRBV10-2 with TRBJ2-1, with D maybe TRBD2 (5 bases). V shed 6 bases and J shed 9 bases, with 15 bases lying between them. This CDR3 has 13 residues. Looked up from germline, CDR1 is WSHSY and CDR2 is SAAADI. The CDR3 region is CASRVGEGGEQFF. CDR3 nucleotides: TGCGCCAGCAGGGTGGGAGAGGGCGGTGAGCAGTTCTTC.

This clone is categorized as medium-sized. The J gene is TRBJ1-1, the V gene TRBV25-1; D remains unclear. The germline gives CDR1 MGHDK, CDR2 SYGVNS. V lost 7 bases and J lost 4, with 19 bases in between. The length of the CDR3 is 15 residues. For the CDR3, the DNA is TGTGCCAGCATCGATCCTTTGGGAGGGATCACTGAAGCTTTCTTT. Translation gives CASIDPLGGITEAFF.

The rearrangement joins TRBV27 to TRBJ2-1, with 9 bases fitting TRBD1. The CDR3 is 15 residues long. V shed 6 bases and J 2 bases; nucleotides not matched to a gene: 5. Germline CDR1 reads MNHEY; CDR2 reads SMNVEV (reference sequence). CDR3 bases: TGTGCCAGCAGGAGGGGACAGGGTCCCTACAATGAGCAGTTCTTC. It encodes CASRRGQGPYNEQFF.

The chain couples TRBV6-5 to TRBJ1-2; D is possibly TRBD1 (5 bases). The CDR3 spans 13 residues. V was pared by 5 bases and J by 8 bases, with 15 bases between. CDR1 and CDR2 (germline): MNHEY, SVGAGI. The CDR3 region is CASSTDPWTGYTF. The DNA for the CDR3 is TGTGCCAGCAGTACGGACCCATGGACAGGCTACACCTTC.

The chain couples TRBV28 to TRBJ2-2; TRBD1 agrees at 7 bases. The CDR3 extends over 16 amino acids. Trimming took 6 bases from V and 3 from J; bases not matched to a gene: 10. Germline V gene data show CDR1 as MDHEN and CDR2 as SYDVKM. The CDR3 region has the DNA TGTGCCAGCAGCACGGAGCGACAGGGAGACACCGGGGAGCTGTTTTTT. This codes for CASSTERQGDTGELFF. The variable domain in full, completed from reference TRBV28 and TRBJ2-2, reads DVKVTQSSRYLVKRTGEKVFLECVQDMDHENMFWYRQDPGLGLRLIYFSYDVKMKEKGDIPEGYSVSREKKERFSLILESASTNQTSMYLCASSTERQGDTGELFFGEGSRLTVL.

The chain combines TRBV4-3 with TRBJ2-7, with 10 bases that match TRBD1. Germline values: CDR1 LGHNA, CDR2 YSLEER. There are 15 residues in the CDR3. The junction had 5 bases not matched to a gene; V was cut back by 3 bases and J by 3 bases. Here the CDR3 DNA reads TGCGCCAGCAGCCAGGGACAGGGGAGGCACTACGAGCAGTACTTC. Translated, it gives CASSQGQGRHYEQYF.

The V call is TRBV27, the J call TRBJ2-2; D is possibly TRBD2 (6 bases). Germline CDR1 and CDR2: MNHEY and SMNVEV (reference sequence). The germline V and J ends were trimmed by 0 bases and 7 bases, with 9 bases remaining between them. The CDR3 runs 14 residues. CDR3 residues: CASSLSKGGGELFF. In DNA, the CDR3 is TGTGCCAGCAGTTTATCGAAGGGAGGCGGGGAGCTGTTTTTT.

This chain joins TRBV6-1 and TRBJ2-5; 10 nucleotides match TRBD1. Trimming removed 1 base from V and 6 bases from J; junction bases left unmatched: 11. The germline CDR1 and CDR2 sequences are MNHNS and SASEGT. The CDR3 is 17 amino acids. The CDR3 nucleotides read TGTGCCAGCAGTGAAGGGGTCGGGGACAGGGGCCTTCAGACCCAGTACTTC. Amino acid sequence: CASSEGVGDRGLQTQYF.

The chain couples TRBV6-1 to TRBJ1-2, with D possibly TRBD1 on 6 matching bases. V lost 4 bases and J lost 4, with 16 bases in between. CDR3 length: 15 amino acids. The germline CDR1 and CDR2 sequences are MNHNS and SASEGT. The CDR3 protein is CASSGTGPAGYGYTF. CDR3 DNA sequence: TGTGCCAGCAGTGGAACAGGGCCCGCGGGCTATGGCTACACCTTC.

The rearrangement links TRBV9 to TRBJ2-3, with TRBD2 identical over 8 bases. The CDR3 is made up of 16 amino acids. V gave up 0 bases and J gave up 0 bases; unmatched junction bases: 3. The V gene's germline CDR1 is SGDLS and CDR2 YYNGEE. In nucleotides, the CDR3 is TGTGCCAGCAGCGTAGAAAGCGGGGGTAGCACAGATACGCAGTATTTT. It translates to CASSVESGGSTDTQYF. The full variable domain, with the rest looked up from reference TRBV9 and TRBJ2-3, is DSGVTQTPKHLITATGQRVTLRCSPRSGDLSVYWYQQSLDQGLQFLIQYYNGEERAKGNILERFSAQQFPDLHSELNLSSLELGDSALYFCASSVESGGSTDTQYFGPGTRLTVL.

This chain connects TRBV6-1 to TRBJ2-1; 12 bases are a match to TRBD2. CDR1 and CDR2 (germline): MNHNS, SASEGT. The CDR3 loop spans 18 amino acids. V lost 0 bases, J lost 3 bases, and 6 bases stayed unmatched. For the CDR3, the DNA is TGTGCCAGCAGTGAAGCCGGACTAGCGGGAAGTGTCTACAATGAGCAGTTCTTC. Its protein product is CASSEAGLAGSVYNEQFF.

The J gene is TRBJ1-1, the V gene TRBV29-1; D unclear. CDR3 length: 15 amino acids. The germline gives CDR1 SQVTM, CDR2 ANQGSEA. V was clipped by 1 base and J by 0 bases, with 12 bases between them. The chain's CDR3 is CSVEAGRWMNTEAFF. CDR3 DNA: TGCAGCGTTGAAGCGGGTAGGTGGATGAACACTGAAGCTTTCTTT.

The chain employs TRBV7-9 and TRBJ2-1, with TRBD1 matching over 11 bases. Germline assignment: CDR1 SEHNR and CDR2 FQNEAQ (reference sequence). The CDR3 loop spans 19 amino acids. V shed 5 bases and J 6 bases; nucleotides not matched to a gene: 18. The CDR3, as DNA: TGTGCCAGCAGCGGCCGGGACAGGGGGAGCCTGGCCCCCTCCAATGAGCAGTTCTTC. Translating it yields CASSGRDRGSLAPSNEQFF.

The V gene is TRBV2, the J gene TRBJ2-2; 8 bases are shared with TRBD1. Germline values: CDR1 SNHLY, CDR2 FYNNEI. V shed 6 bases and J 3 bases; nucleotides not matched to a gene: 12. The CDR3 has 17 amino acids. The CDR3 is CASRVPRQGMDTGELFF. The CDR3 bases are TGTGCCAGCAGAGTCCCCCGACAGGGGATGGACACCGGGGAGCTGTTTTTT. The variable domain in full, with the rest retrieved from reference TRBV2 and TRBJ2-2, is EPEVTQTPSHQVTQMGQEVILRCVPISNHLYFYWYRQILGQKVEFLVSFYNNEISEKSEIFDDQFSVERPDGSNFTLKIRSTKLEDSAMYFCASRVPRQGMDTGELFFGEGSRLTVL.

The CDR3 loop reads CASGLHGTGGQPQHF. As DNA, the CDR3 is TGTGCCAGCGGCCTCCATGGGACAGGGGGACAGCCCCAGCATTTT. This chain links TRBV27 with TRBJ1-5, with 11 bases that match TRBD1. Per the germline V gene, CDR1 is MNHEY and CDR2 is SMNVEV (reference sequence). This CDR3 is built from 15 residues. J lost 7 bases, V lost 8 bases, and 10 bases had no gene match.